These 21 T cell receptor beta chains share one sample of origin, sequenced in a study of T-cell memory formation after mild COVID-19. TCRdb used MiXCR to reprocess the 5' RACE reads, holding one entry per CDR3 protein. This sample has 470,000 or so distinct CDR3 sequences, with about 23% found just once. The specimen was PBMCs or a T cell subset sorted from them (not recorded which). These receptors all stem from an adult woman who had mild COVID-19 (a few samples of this study predate the infection). Cell type and time point are not known.

The chain combines TRBV9 with TRBJ2-1; D is possibly TRBD2 (6 bases). Germline lookup yields CDR1 SGDLS and CDR2 YYNGEE. This CDR3 spans 15 amino acids. V was pared by 3 bases and J by 2 bases, with 12 bases between. CDR3 loop: CASSAGTSAYNEQFF. The CDR3 DNA reads TGTGCCAGCAGCGCCGGGACTTCTGCCTACAATGAGCAGTTCTTC.

This chain connects TRBV12-3 or TRBV12-4 to TRBJ2-7, with 11 bases aligning to TRBD1. The CDR3 is made up of 14 amino acids. Unmatched junction bases numbered 8, after V lost 6 bases and J lost 7 bases. For the CDR3, the DNA is TGTGCCAGCAGCCGACCGGGACAGGGGGGAGAGCAGTACTTC. This encodes CASSRPGQGGEQYF.

This clonotype was counted between two and nine times. The V and J genes are TRBV4-2 and TRBJ2-3; D is perhaps TRBD2 (6 bases). The germline V gene has CDR1 LGHNA and CDR2 YNFKEQ. CDR3 size: 15 residues. The germline V and J ends were trimmed by 2 bases and 4 bases, with 13 bases remaining between them. The CDR3 protein is CASSQRRAGADTQYF. In nucleotides, the CDR3 is TGTGCCAGCAGCCAAAGGAGGGCCGGGGCAGATACGCAGTATTTT.

V and J are TRBV6-1 and TRBJ2-2; TRBD1 matches at 8 bases. CDR1 and CDR2 from the germline V gene are MNHNS and SASEGT. Unmatched junction bases numbered 10, after V lost 6 bases and J lost 1 base. CDR3 length: 17 residues. The CDR3 sequence: CASRPQGAQRNTGELFF. CDR3 bases: TGTGCCAGCAGACCCCAGGGGGCGCAAAGGAACACCGGGGAGCTGTTTTTT.

The rearrangement links TRBV25-1 to TRBJ2-1; 8 bases align to TRBD2. Germline CDR1 MGHDK, CDR2 SYGVNS. This CDR3 contains 15 residues. Germline trimming cut 4 bases from V and 6 bases from J; bases unmatched to any gene: 8. The CDR3 reads CASSVSGRWPNEQFF. CDR3 nucleotides: TGTGCCAGCAGTGTAAGCGGGAGATGGCCCAATGAGCAGTTCTTC.

V is TRBV4-3 and J is TRBJ1-4, with a weak D call TRBD1 (5 bases). CDR1 is LGHNA, CDR2 YSLEER, per germline. V shed 4 bases and J shed 4 bases, with 13 bases lying between them. The CDR3 contains 15 residues. The CDR3 reads CASSPGTASNEKLFF. The CDR3 coding sequence is TGCGCCAGCAGCCCAGGGACGGCGAGTAATGAAAAACTGTTTTTT.

This clonotype was counted between two and nine times. The V gene is TRBV7-9, the J gene TRBJ2-1; tentative D call: TRBD1 (6 bases). Per germline, CDR1 SEHNR and CDR2 FQNEAQ (reference sequence). Trimming shortened V by 1 base and J by 5 bases, and 9 bases separated the two germline ends. This CDR3 comprises 14 residues. As DNA, the CDR3 is TGTGCCAGCAGCTTAGACAGGGTGAACAATGAGCAGTTCTTC. Translating it yields CASSLDRVNNEQFF.

As to this clonotype: A read error may produce the germline difference seen at one junction end. The rearrangement joins TRBV7-9 to TRBJ2-7, with 9 bases matching TRBD1. This CDR3 contains 12 residues. In germline, CDR1 is SEHNR, CDR2 FQNEAQ (reference sequence). The CDR3 coding sequence is TGTGCCAGCAGCCTAACCGGGACAGGGAGCACCTTC. Encoded protein: CASSLTGTGSTF. Full variable domain (rest looked up from reference TRBV7-9 and TRBJ2-7): DTGVSQNPRHKITKRGQNVTFRCDPISEHNRLYWYRQTLGQGPEFLTYFQNEAQLEKSRLLSDRFSAERPKGSFSTLEIQRTEQGDSAMYLCASSLTGTGSTFGPGTRLTVT.

This clonotype was detected many times. For the CDR3, the DNA is TGTGCCAGCTCACCGTCGTCGGGTTACGAGCAGTACTTC. Protein product: CASSPSSGYEQYF. The rearrangement joins TRBV18 to TRBJ2-7; no reliable D call. The CDR3 totals 13 residues. Trimming took off 3 bases at V and 4 bases at J, with 10 bases between the two ends. CDR1 KGHSH and CDR2 LQKENI come from the germline V gene.

This clonotype was recorded a few times. The gene calls are TRBV7-3 and TRBJ2-3; possibly TRBD1 for D (5 bases). CDR1 and CDR2 from the germline V gene are SGHTA and FQGTGA. This CDR3 has 15 amino acids. Trimming removed 5 bases at V and 6 bases at J, with 18 bases between. The DNA of the CDR3 is TGTGCCAGCAGCAGTCCAGGGTTATTAGGGGATACGCAGTATTTT. Encoded protein: CASSSPGLLGDTQYF. The full variable domain, with the rest looked up from reference TRBV7-3 and TRBJ2-3, is GAGVSQTPSNKVTEKGKYVELRCDPISGHTALYWYRQSLGQGPEFLIYFQGTGAADDSGLPNDRFFAVRPEGSVSTLKIQRTERGDSAVYLCASSSPGLLGDTQYFGPGTRLTVL.

This clonotype was seen a few times. The chain carries TRBV20-1 and TRBJ2-1; TRBD2 agrees at 7 bases. The germline gives CDR1 DFQATT, CDR2 SNEGSKA (reference sequence). The CDR3 extends over 13 amino acids. The V segment lost 5 bases and the J segment 6 bases; nucleotides outside the gene matches: 7. CDR3 in DNA: TGCAGTGCTGTCTTAGCGGGCCCCAATGAGCAGTTCTTC. Its translation is CSAVLAGPNEQFF.

In the case of this clonotype: Possible read error: a much larger clone is one base away. V and J are TRBV28 and TRBJ2-5; TRBD1 or TRBD2 may be the D gene (5 bases each). Trimming pared 7 bases from V and 5 bases from J, leaving 11 bases between. CDR1 and CDR2 from the germline V gene are MDHEN and SYDVKM. The CDR3 totals 12 residues. CDR3 residues: CASISWGETQYF. The CDR3 DNA reads TGTGCCAGCATCTCATGGGGGGAGACCCAGTACTTC.

V gene TRBV24-1 combines with J gene TRBJ2-1, with 10 bases aligning to TRBD2. V lost 6 bases, J lost 9 bases, and 13 bases stayed unmatched. The V gene's germline CDR1 is KGHDR and CDR2 SFDVKD. The CDR3 sequence is 16 residues long. The CDR3 sequence: CATSRTSGNLGSEQFF. The CDR3 region has the DNA TGTGCCACCAGTCGGACTAGCGGCAATCTGGGGAGTGAGCAGTTCTTC.

The V gene is TRBV20-1, the J gene TRBJ2-3, with D perhaps TRBD2 (6 bases). V was cut by 6 bases and J by 0 bases, with 13 bases left in between. This CDR3 is 14 amino acids long. Germline CDR1 reads DFQATT; CDR2 reads SNEGSKA (reference sequence). In nucleotides, the CDR3 is TGCAGTGCCGAGCGGGTGGATAGCACAGATACGCAGTATTTT. Protein: CSAERVDSTDTQYF.

The chain has TRBV7-9 and TRBJ1-1; D is unresolved. The V and J ends lost 5 bases and 5 bases respectively, with 15 bases between them. CDR3 length: 14 residues. Germline CDR1 and CDR2: SEHNR and FQNEAQ (reference sequence). CDR3 sequence (DNA): TGTGCCAGCAGCCCCATTTTAAGAGGGACTGAAGCTTTCTTT. This sequence encodes CASSPILRGTEAFF. Full variable domain (rest looked up from reference TRBV7-9 and TRBJ1-1): DTGVSQNPRHKITKRGQNVTFRCDPISEHNRLYWYRQTLGQGPEFLTYFQNEAQLEKSRLLSDRFSAERPKGSFSTLEIQRTEQGDSAMYLCASSPILRGTEAFFGQGTRLTVV.

This clonotype was detected only a few times. The rearrangement links TRBV3-1 to TRBJ2-3; 9 bases agree with TRBD2. V gave up 4 bases and J gave up 2 bases; unmatched junction bases: 13. This CDR3 is 18 amino acids long. The germline V gene encodes CDR1 LGHDT and CDR2 YNNKEL (reference sequence). CDR3 sequence: CASSLGGAGGPFTDTQYF. CDR3 sequence (DNA): TGTGCCAGCAGCCTTGGAGGGGCGGGAGGGCCCTTCACAGATACGCAGTATTTT.

In its sample, this clonotype was seen once. V usage is TRBV3-1 and J usage is TRBJ2-1; 9 bases map to TRBD2. CDR1 and CDR2 (germline): LGHDT, YNNKEL (reference sequence). V shed 4 bases, J shed 8 bases, and the junction held 18 bases outside the gene matches. The CDR3 runs to 18 residues. CDR3: CASSPPYGSGGLNDEQFF. The CDR3 bases are TGTGCCAGCAGCCCGCCTTATGGTAGCGGGGGCCTCAATGATGAGCAGTTCTTC.

This clonotype came up a few times. This chain connects TRBV5-1 to TRBJ2-3; D remains ambiguous. Trimming removed 0 bases at V and 6 bases at J, with 11 bases between. The CDR3 covers 14 residues. CDR1 is SGHRS, CDR2 YFSETQ, per germline. CDR3 bases: TGCGCCAGCAGCTTGGGCCTTCAGGCGGATACGCAGTATTTT. As protein: CASSLGLQADTQYF.

The chain recombines TRBV5-4 with TRBJ2-1, with 9 bases lining up with TRBD2. Germline CDR1 SGHNT, CDR2 YYREEE (reference sequence). The V gene end was trimmed by 1 base and the J gene end by 4 bases; junction bases not matched to a gene: 12. CDR3 length: 18 residues. CDR3 amino acids: CASSLRRLSGSIYNEQFF. DNA of the CDR3: TGTGCCAGCAGCTTGCGGCGTCTTAGCGGGAGTATTTACAATGAGCAGTTCTTC.

The rearrangement uses TRBV20-1 and TRBJ1-2, with TRBD1 matching over 7 bases. Germline loops: CDR1 DFQATT, CDR2 SNEGSKA (reference sequence). J was trimmed by 3 bases and V by 4 bases; bases with no gene match: 8. The CDR3 spans 14 residues. CDR3 bases: TGCAGTGCTATAGGGGGCCAGGGCGACTATGGCTACACCTTC. Its protein is CSAIGGQGDYGYTF.

This chain connects TRBV20-1 to TRBJ1-1; D perhaps matches TRBD1 (6 bases). The length of the CDR3 is 12 residues. Trimming removed 5 bases at V and 1 base at J, with 8 bases between. From germline, CDR1 is DFQATT and CDR2 SNEGSKA (reference sequence). In DNA form, the CDR3 reads TGCAGTGCTCCGACAGGGAACACTGAAGCTTTCTTT. Protein product: CSAPTGNTEAFF.